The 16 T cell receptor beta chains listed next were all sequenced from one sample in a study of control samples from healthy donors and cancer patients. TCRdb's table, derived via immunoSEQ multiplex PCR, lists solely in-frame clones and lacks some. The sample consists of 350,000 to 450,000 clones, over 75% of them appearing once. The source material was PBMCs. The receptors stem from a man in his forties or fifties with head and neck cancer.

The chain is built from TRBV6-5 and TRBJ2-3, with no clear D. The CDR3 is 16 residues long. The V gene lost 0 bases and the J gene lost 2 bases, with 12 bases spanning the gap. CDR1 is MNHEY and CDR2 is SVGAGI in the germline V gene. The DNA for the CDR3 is TGTGCCAGCAGTTACTCGAGTCACGGGTACACAGATACGCAGTATTTT. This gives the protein CASSYSSHGYTDTQYF.

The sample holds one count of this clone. In DNA, the CDR3 is TGTGCCAGCAGTTACGAGGCTAGCGGGGGTTGTGAGCAGTTCTTC. Protein sequence: CASSYEASGGCEQFF. The chain combines TRBV6-2 or TRBV6-3 with TRBJ2-1; 10 positions match TRBD2. V gave up 2 bases and J gave up 9 bases; unmatched junction bases: 7. Looked up from germline, CDR1 is MNHEY and CDR2 is SVGEGT. The CDR3 is 15 residues long.

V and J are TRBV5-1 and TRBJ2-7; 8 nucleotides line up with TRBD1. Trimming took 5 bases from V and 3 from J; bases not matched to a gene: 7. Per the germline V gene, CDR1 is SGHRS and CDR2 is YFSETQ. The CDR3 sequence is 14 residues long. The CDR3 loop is CASRYGQGSYEQYF. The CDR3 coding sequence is TGCGCCAGCAGGTACGGACAGGGTAGCTACGAGCAGTACTTC.

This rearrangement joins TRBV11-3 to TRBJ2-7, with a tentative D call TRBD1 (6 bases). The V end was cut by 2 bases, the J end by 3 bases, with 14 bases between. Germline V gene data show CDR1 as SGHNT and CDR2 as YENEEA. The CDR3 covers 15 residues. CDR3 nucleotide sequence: TGTGCCAGCAGCTTAAAAGCAACAGGGATCTACGAGCAGTACTTC. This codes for CASSLKATGIYEQYF.

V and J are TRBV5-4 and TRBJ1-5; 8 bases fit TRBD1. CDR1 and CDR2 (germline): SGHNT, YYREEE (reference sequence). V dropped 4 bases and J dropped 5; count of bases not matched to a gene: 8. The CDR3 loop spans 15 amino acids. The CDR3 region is CASSVDRAYHQPQHF. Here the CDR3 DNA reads TGTGCCAGCAGCGTGGACAGGGCTTATCATCAGCCCCAGCATTTT.

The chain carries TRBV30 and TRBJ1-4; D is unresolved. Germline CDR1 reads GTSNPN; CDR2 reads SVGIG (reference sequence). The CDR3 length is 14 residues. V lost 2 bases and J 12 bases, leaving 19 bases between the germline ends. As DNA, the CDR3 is TGTGCCTGGAGTCGTGGCACGCGAATTGGGGAACTGTTTTTT. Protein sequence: CAWSRGTRIGELFF. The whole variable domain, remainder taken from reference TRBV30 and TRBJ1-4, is SQTIHQWPATLVQPVGSPLSLECTVEGTSNPNLYWYRQAAGRGLQLLFYSVGIGQISSEVPQNLSASRPQDRQFILSSKKLLLSDSGFYLCAWSRGTRIGELFFGSGTQLSVL.

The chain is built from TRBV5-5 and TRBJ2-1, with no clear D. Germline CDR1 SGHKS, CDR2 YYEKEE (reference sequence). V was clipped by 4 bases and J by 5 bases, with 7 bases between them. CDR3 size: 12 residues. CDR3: CASSLSNNEQFF. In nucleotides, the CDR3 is TGTGCCAGCAGCCTCTCGAACAATGAGCAGTTCTTC.

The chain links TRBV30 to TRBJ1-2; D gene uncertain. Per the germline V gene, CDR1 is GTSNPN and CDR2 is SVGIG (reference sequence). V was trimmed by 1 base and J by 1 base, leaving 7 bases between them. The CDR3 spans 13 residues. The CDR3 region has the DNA TGTGCCTGGAGTGCGAGTCATAACTATGGCTACACCTTC. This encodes CAWSASHNYGYTF.

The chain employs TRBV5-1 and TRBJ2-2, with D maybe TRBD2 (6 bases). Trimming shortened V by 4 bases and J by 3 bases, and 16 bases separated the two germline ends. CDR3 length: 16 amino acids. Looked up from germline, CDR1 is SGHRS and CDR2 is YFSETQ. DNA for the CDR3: TGCGCCAGCAGCCCGACTAGTAACTCGGACACCGGGGAGCTGTTTTTT. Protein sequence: CASSPTSNSDTGELFF.

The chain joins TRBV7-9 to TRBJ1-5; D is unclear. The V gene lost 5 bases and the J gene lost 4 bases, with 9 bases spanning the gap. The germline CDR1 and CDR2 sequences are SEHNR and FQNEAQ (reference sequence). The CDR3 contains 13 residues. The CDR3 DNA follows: TGTGCCAGCAGCGACCGAACTAATCAGCCCCAGCATTTT. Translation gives CASSDRTNQPQHF.

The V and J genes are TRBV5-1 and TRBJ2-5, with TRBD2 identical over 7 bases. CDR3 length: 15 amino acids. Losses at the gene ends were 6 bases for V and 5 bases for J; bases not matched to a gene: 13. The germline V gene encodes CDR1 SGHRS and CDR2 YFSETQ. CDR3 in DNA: TGCGCCAGCATTTTTTCCCCGGGAGGCGGTGAGACCCAGTACTTC. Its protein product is CASIFSPGGGETQYF.

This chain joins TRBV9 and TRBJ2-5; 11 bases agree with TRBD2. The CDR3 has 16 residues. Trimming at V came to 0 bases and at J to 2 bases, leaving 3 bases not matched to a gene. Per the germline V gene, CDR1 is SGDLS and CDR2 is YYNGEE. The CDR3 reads CASSVVLAGGQETQYF. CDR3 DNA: TGTGCCAGCAGCGTAGTTCTAGCGGGGGGACAAGAGACCCAGTACTTC.

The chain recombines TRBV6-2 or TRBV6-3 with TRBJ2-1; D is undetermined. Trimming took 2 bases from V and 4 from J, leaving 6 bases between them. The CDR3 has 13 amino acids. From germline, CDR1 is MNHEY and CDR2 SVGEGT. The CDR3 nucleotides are TGTGCCAGCAGTTACCTTTCATACAATGAGCAGTTCTTC. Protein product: CASSYLSYNEQFF.

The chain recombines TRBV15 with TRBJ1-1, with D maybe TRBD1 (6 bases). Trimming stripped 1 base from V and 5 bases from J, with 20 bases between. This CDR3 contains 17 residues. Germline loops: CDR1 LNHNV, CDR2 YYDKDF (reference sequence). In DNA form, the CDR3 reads TGTGCCACCAGCAGAGTGGTCGGGGGCCCAAGTGAGACTGAAGCTTTCTTT. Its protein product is CATSRVVGGPSETEAFF. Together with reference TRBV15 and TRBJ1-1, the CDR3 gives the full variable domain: DAMVIQNPRYQVTQFGKPVTLSCSQTLNHNVMYWYQQKSSQAPKLLFHYYDKDFNNEADTPDNFQSRRPNTSFCFLDIRSPGLGDTAMYLCATSRVVGGPSETEAFFGQGTRLTVV.

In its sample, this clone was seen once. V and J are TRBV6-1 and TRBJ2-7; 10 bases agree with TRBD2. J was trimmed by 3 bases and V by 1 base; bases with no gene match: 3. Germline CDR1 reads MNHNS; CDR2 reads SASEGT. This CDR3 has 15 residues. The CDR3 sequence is CASSEEASGSYEQYF. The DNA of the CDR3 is TGTGCCAGCAGTGAAGAGGCTAGCGGGAGCTACGAGCAGTACTTC.

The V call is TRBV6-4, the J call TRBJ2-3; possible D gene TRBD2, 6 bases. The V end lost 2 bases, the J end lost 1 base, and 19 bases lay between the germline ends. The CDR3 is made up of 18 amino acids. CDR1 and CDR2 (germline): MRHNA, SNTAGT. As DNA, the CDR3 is TGTGCCAGCAGTGACAGGATCGGGGGTAAGTATGGCACAGATACGCAGTATTTT. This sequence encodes CASSDRIGGKYGTDTQYF.